One TCR beta chain is described in this entry. The entry originates in a study of shared clonotypes between healthy human individuals. Across the whole study: The composition of the donors was a couple of women and a few men aged 18 to 49. The study used three CD4 naive, three CD4 memory, two CD8 naive and one CD8 memory plate per donor.

Each of the donors was a healthy adult who was HIV-negative and had not had a recent acute infection or vaccination. With V trimmed by 7 bases and J by 4 bases, 6 bases remained unmatched. The CDR3 sequence is 15 residues long. Germline CDR1 reads SGHTA; CDR2 reads FQGNSA. How the authors handled the data: Junction-only sequences without quality scores were provided by ImmunoSEQ, so filtering was different. Profiling relied on immunoSEQ multiplex PCR, and the TCRdb table lists in-frame clones only, not all of them. That table supplies the V and J calls and clone size; D and trimming were determined from the DNA. The table records millions of clones, 80% to 95% of them present only once.

Sequenced sample: naive CD4+ T cells from PBMCs. This sample's subset: CD45RA+ positively selected. This rearrangement joins TRBV7-2 to TRBJ1-5; 11 bases align to TRBD1. This receptor was identified in a man younger than 35 in good health. Some clones in this sample may be carry-over from other donors' samples. CDR3 sequence (DNA): TGTGCCAGCAATCCCGGGACAGGGGGTAATCAGCCCCAGCATTTT. It translates to CASNPGTGGNQPQHF.